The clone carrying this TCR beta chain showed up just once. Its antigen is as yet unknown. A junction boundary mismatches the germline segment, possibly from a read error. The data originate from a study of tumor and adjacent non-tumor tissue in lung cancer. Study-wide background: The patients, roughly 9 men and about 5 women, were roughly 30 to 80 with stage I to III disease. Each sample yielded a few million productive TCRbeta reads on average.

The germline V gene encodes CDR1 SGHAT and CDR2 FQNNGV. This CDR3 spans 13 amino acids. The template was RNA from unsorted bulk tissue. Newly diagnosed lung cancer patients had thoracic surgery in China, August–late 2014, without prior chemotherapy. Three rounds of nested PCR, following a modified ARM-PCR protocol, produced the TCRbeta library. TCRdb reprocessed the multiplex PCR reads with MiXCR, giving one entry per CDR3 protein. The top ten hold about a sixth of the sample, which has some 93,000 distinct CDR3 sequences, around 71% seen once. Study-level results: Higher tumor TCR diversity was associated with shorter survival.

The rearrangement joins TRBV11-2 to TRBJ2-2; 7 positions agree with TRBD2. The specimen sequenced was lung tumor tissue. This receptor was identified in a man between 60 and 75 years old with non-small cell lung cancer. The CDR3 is CTSKLAHTGELFF. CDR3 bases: TGTACCAGCAAACTAGCGCACACCGGGGAGCTGTTTTTT.